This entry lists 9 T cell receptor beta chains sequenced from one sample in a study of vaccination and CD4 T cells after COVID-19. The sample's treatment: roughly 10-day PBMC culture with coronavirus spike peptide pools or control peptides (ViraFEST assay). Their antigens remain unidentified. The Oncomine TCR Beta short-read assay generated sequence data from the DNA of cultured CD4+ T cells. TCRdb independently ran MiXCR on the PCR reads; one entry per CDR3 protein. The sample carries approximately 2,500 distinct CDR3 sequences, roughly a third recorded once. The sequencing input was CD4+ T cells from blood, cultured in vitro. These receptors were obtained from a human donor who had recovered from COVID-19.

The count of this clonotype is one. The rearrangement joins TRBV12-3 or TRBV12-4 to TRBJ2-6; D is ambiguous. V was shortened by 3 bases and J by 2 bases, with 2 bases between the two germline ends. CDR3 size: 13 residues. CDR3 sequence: CASSFTGANVLTF. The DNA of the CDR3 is TGTGCCAGCAGTTTCACTGGGGCCAACGTCCTGACTTTC.

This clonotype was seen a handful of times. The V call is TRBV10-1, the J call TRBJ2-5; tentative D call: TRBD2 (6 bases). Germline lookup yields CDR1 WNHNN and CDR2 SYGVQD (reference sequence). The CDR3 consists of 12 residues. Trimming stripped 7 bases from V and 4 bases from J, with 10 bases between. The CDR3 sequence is CASKNGGETQYF. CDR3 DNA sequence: TGCGCCAGCAAAAACGGGGGAGAGACCCAGTACTTC.

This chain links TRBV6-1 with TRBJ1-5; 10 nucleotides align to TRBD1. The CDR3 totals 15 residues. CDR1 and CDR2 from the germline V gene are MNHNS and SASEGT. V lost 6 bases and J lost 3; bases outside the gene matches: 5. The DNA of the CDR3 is TGTGCCAGCAGAACCGGGACAGGGGACAATCAGCCCCAGCATTTT. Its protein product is CASRTGTGDNQPQHF.

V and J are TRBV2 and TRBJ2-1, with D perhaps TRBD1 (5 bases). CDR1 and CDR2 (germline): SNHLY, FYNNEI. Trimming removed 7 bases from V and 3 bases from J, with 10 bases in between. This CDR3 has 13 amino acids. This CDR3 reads CASMLRVYNEQFF. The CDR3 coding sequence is TGTGCCAGCATGCTCAGGGTCTACAATGAGCAGTTCTTC.

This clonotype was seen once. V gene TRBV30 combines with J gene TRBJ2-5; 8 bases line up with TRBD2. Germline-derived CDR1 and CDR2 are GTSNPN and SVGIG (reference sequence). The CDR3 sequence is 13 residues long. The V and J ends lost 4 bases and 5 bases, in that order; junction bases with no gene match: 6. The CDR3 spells CAWTTGLVETQYF. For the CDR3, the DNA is TGTGCCTGGACTACGGGACTAGTGGAGACCCAGTACTTC.

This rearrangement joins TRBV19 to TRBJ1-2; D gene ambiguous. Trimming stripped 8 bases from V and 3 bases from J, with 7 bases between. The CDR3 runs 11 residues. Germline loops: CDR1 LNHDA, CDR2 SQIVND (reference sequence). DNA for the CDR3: TGTGCCAGTGTCCCAGACTATGGCTACACCTTC. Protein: CASVPDYGYTF.

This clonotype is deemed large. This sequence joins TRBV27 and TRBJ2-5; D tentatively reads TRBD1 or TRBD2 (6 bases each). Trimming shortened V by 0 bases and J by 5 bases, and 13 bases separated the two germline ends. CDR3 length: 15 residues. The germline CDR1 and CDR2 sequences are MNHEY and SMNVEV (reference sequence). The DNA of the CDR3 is TGTGCCAGCAGTTTATCCACGGGGGCGTTGGAGACCCAGTACTTC. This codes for CASSLSTGALETQYF.

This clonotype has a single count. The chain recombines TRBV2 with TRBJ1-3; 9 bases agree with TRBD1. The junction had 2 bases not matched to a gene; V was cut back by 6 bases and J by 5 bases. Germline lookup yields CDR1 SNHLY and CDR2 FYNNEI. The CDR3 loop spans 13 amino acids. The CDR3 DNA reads TGTGCCAGCAGCGGGACAGGGAGAAACACCATATATTTT. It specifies CASSGTGRNTIYF.

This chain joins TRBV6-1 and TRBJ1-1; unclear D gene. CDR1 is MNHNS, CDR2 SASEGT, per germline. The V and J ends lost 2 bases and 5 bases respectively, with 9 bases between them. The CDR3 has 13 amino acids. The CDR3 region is CASSELGITEAFF. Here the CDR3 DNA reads TGTGCCAGCAGTGAATTAGGGATAACTGAAGCTTTCTTT.